The clone carrying this TCR beta chain was counted many times. This specimen belongs to a study of T cells in Graves' hyperthyroidism and ophthalmopathy. Researchers defined stable Graves' hyperthyroidism as no ophthalmopathy progression within 18 months. The CDR3 totals 15 residues. Per germline, CDR1 SGDLS and CDR2 YYNGEE. V lost 0 bases, J lost 0 bases, and 7 bases lay in between. TCR beta CDR3 regions were amplified from RNA. First-round RT-PCR of the TCR CDR3 relied on the HTBI primer set. Each CDR3 protein is one row after TCRdb ran MiXCR on the multiplex PCR reads. The sample has around 400,000 distinct CDR3 sequences; approximately 13% are singletons.

Input material: blood. This TCR was recovered from a woman younger than 30 with Graves' hyperthyroidism. This chain joins TRBV9 and TRBJ2-4; D not resolved. CDR3 sequence: CASSVDGTAKNIQYF. Here the CDR3 DNA reads TGTGCCAGCAGCGTAGACGGAACAGCCAAAAACATTCAGTACTTC.